The rows below give T cell receptor beta chains drawn from one sample of a study of T cell repertoires in breast cancer. MiXCR, run by TCRdb on the emulsion pairing reads, gives a single entry per CDR3 protein. This sample carries roughly 38,000 distinct CDR3 sequences, 45% to 55% of them seen once, and the ten largest clones take roughly 60%. The sequenced sample consisted of CD8+ T cells. The receptor set was obtained from a pool of human donors with breast cancer or a healthy control (not recorded which). CDR3s include the opening cysteine and the closing phenylalanine or tryptophan.

j_call v_call cdr3_aa
TRBJ2-3 TRBV6-1 CASGGGARGTQYF
TRBJ2-5 TRBV29-1 CSAGETQYF
TRBJ2-7 TRBV15 CATSRVDKSSYEQYF
TRBJ1-1 TRBV6-1 CASSERGPGDVAF
TRBJ2-3 TRBV18 CASSPSRGGALTDTQYF
TRBJ2-1 TRBV27 CASSYSGGNEQFF
TRBJ1-2 TRBV6-5 CASGRRGRGDYGYTF
TRBJ1-5 TRBV19 CASSTSNRGNQPQHF
TRBJ2-3 TRBV9 CASSGGGGPGDTQYF
TRBJ1-2 TRBV7-9 CASSSRWTVSNYGYTF
TRBJ2-3 TRBV2 CASNVWVASTDTQYF
TRBJ1-1 TRBV6-5 CASSYFGRSRKSEAFF
TRBJ2-1 TRBV29-1 CSVVSYNEQFF
TRBJ2-3 TRBV7-2 CASSLAGGGTTDTQYF
TRBJ2-1 TRBV20-1 CSATSTSGRHGEQFF
TRBJ2-5 TRBV7-2 CASSQGGARPSGTQYF
TRBJ1-5 TRBV2 CASRIQGGQPQHF
TRBJ2-3 TRBV2 CASSVGNQPSTDTQYF
TRBJ2-7 TRBV9 CASSAGQNSYEQYF
TRBJ2-7 TRBV27 CASSLSGGGSYPYEQYF
TRBJ2-3 TRBV19 CASSIELAETDTQYF
TRBJ2-2 TRBV20-1 CSARSGDTGELFF
TRBJ2-7 TRBV7-2 CASSSGFPPDEQYF
TRBJ2-1 TRBV5-1 CASQGGLAGDEQFF
TRBJ1-3 TRBV7-8 CASSPWGGSGNTIYF
TRBJ1-2 TRBV25-1 CASSEQWEYGYTF
TRBJ2-1 TRBV6-1 CASSDKRTSEGNNEQFF
TRBJ2-3 TRBV10-3 CAISEGAVPTDTQYF
TRBJ2-7 TRBV27 CASSPWLLSEQYF
TRBJ1-2 TRBV19 CASKGQGINYGYTF
TRBJ2-1 TRBV29-1 CSVVGWGEQFF
TRBJ2-7 TRBV4-1 CASSQGSYEQYF
TRBJ2-5 TRBV7-6 CASSLAIRASTGTQYF
TRBJ2-6 TRBV4-1 CASSQEHRRSIGANVLTF
TRBJ2-7 TRBV20-1 CSAGRDTLGEQYF
TRBJ1-1 TRBV6-5 CASSYSRTATEAFF
TRBJ2-7 TRBV6-2/TRBV6-3 CASSQTGTRPYEQYF
TRBJ2-3 TRBV6-2/TRBV6-3 CASREFTDTQYF
TRBJ1-5 TRBV7-2 CASSLAGQTGLATNGQPQHF
TRBJ2-3 TRBV4-2 CASSQEAPAVGLDTQYF
TRBJ2-3 TRBV5-1 CASSLLTDTQYF
TRBJ1-5 TRBV19 CASSIATGGLAQHF
TRBJ2-5 TRBV9 CASSERLAGGAETQYF
TRBJ2-7 TRBV20-1 CSAGGVAGYSYEQYF
TRBJ1-1 TRBV10-1 CASSAGTGHTEAFF
TRBJ1-4 TRBV7-9 CASSLGPGHADEKLFF
TRBJ1-1 TRBV4-1 CASSQGVGFGGLEAFF
TRBJ1-6 TRBV5-1 CASSLGQSSNSPLHF
TRBJ1-6 TRBV19 CATLGQPHSPLHF
TRBJ1-3 TRBV28 CASSLYRGSGNTIYF
TRBJ2-1 TRBV28 CASSLYGGYNEQFF
TRBJ2-7 TRBV29-1 CSAGLAGGPYEQYF
TRBJ1-1 TRBV27 CASSYSPLDEAFF
TRBJ2-7 TRBV7-2 CASSLGAVGRAVEQYF
TRBJ1-1 TRBV7-9 CASSPNQRNTEAFF
TRBJ1-1 TRBV7-9 CASSRTGSFAEAFF
TRBJ2-6 TRBV20-1 CSARAPAGANVLTF
TRBJ2-7 TRBV4-1 CASSQPHTRQGYGQYF
TRBJ1-5 TRBV6-1 CASGINQPQHF
TRBJ1-1 TRBV6-1 CASSANQGGDLGAFF